These 5 T cell receptor beta chains were sequenced from one sample in a study of blood T cell repertoires in COVID-19. The table came from immunoSEQ multiplex PCR; TCRdb's copy has only in-frame clones and leaves some out. The repertoire holds 200,000 to 250,000 clones, approximately 89% seen once, with about 1.6% in the top ten. Sequenced material: peripheral blood. These TCRs come from a woman aged 60-70 years who had recovered from COVID-19.

The genes are TRBV4-1 and TRBJ1-1; D not certain. Per the germline V gene, CDR1 is MGHRA and CDR2 is YSYEKL. The CDR3 sequence is 15 residues long. V gave up 0 bases and J gave up 3 bases, with 11 bases separating them. CDR3 loop: CASSQDLEADTEAFF. DNA for the CDR3: TGCGCCAGCAGCCAAGATCTGGAGGCGGACACTGAAGCTTTCTTT.

The chain carries TRBV28 and TRBJ1-4, with 9 bases aligning to TRBD1. Trimming at V came to 7 bases and at J to 1 base, leaving 10 bases not matched to a gene. In germline, CDR1 is MDHEN, CDR2 SYDVKM. There are 17 residues in the CDR3. The CDR3 spells CASIIGGQGLTNEKLFF. The CDR3 nucleotides read TGTGCCAGCATAATTGGGGGACAGGGCTTAACTAATGAAAAACTGTTTTTT.

In DNA, the CDR3 is TGTGCCAGCATTCTAGGAGGGGCGGACTATGGCTACACCTTC. Translating it yields CASILGGADYGYTF. The gene calls are TRBV7-9 and TRBJ1-2; TRBD1 is a possible D gene (5 bases). The V and J ends lost 7 bases and 3 bases respectively, with 15 bases between them. The CDR3 has 14 residues. CDR1 and CDR2 from the germline V gene are SEHNR and FQNEAQ (reference sequence).

The chain couples TRBV4-1 to TRBJ1-5, with TRBD1 matching over 8 bases. The CDR3 loop spans 15 amino acids. Germline V gene sequence: CDR1 MGHRA, CDR2 YSYEKL. V shed 4 bases, J shed 3 bases, and the junction held 5 bases outside the gene matches. The CDR3 sequence is CASSLGQGNNQPQHF. The CDR3 nucleotides are TGCGCCAGCAGCCTAGGACAGGGTAACAATCAGCCCCAGCATTTT.

The V call is TRBV24-1, the J call TRBJ2-2; D is possibly TRBD1 (6 bases). The CDR3 totals 14 residues. V lost 8 bases to trimming and J lost 2 bases, with 11 bases between them. CDR1 is KGHDR, CDR2 SFDVKD, per germline. The CDR3 is CATKQGPNTGELFF. DNA for the CDR3: TGTGCCACCAAACAGGGACCTAACACCGGGGAGCTGTTTTTT.